The 27 T cell receptor beta chains given below trace back to one sample, sequenced in a study of T cell responses to AZD1222 COVID-19 vaccine. Data came from immunoSEQ multiplex PCR; TCRdb stores just in-frame clones and leaves some out. The repertoire holds about 160,000 clones, 92% seen once, with 0.9% to 1.2% in the top ten. Sequencing used peripheral blood, obtained 28 days after the second AZD1222 dose. The receptor source for this set is an adult who received the AZD1222 COVID-19 vaccine.

The chain combines TRBV12-3 or TRBV12-4 with TRBJ1-2, with TRBD1 matching 7 bases. The CDR3 is 13 amino acids. Trimming removed 6 bases from V and 6 bases from J; junction bases left unmatched: 7. Here the CDR3 DNA reads TGTGCCAGCAGCCCGGACAGGTTAGATGGCTACACCTTC. Protein product: CASSPDRLDGYTF.

V usage is TRBV5-5 and J usage is TRBJ1-2, with unresolved D. CDR3 length: 14 amino acids. Trimming stripped 0 bases from V and 2 bases from J, with 8 bases between. Germline V gives CDR1 SGHKS, CDR2 YYEKEE (reference sequence). This CDR3 reads CASSLGGGNYGYTF. CDR3 DNA sequence: TGTGCCAGCAGCTTGGGAGGTGGGAACTATGGCTACACCTTC.

The rearrangement links TRBV19 to TRBJ1-2; 10 positions match TRBD1. Germline V gives CDR1 LNHDA, CDR2 SQIVND (reference sequence). The CDR3 length is 14 residues. V was clipped by 9 bases and J by 4 bases; unmatched bases: 8. The CDR3 loop reads CASLLRQGAYGYTF. DNA for the CDR3: TGTGCCAGCCTCCTGAGACAGGGGGCCTATGGCTACACCTTC.

This clone was recorded only once. V is TRBV19 and J is TRBJ2-1; unclear D gene. CDR3 length equals 14 residues. V was shortened by 5 bases and J by 7 bases, with 15 bases between the two germline ends. Germline V CDR1 and CDR2: LNHDA, SQIVND (reference sequence). CDR3: CASSSGWLKNEQFF. The CDR3 region has the DNA TGTGCCAGTAGTTCCGGGTGGTTGAAGAATGAGCAGTTCTTC.

The chain combines TRBV6-5 with TRBJ1-6; tentatively, D is TRBD1 (5 bases). Trimming removed 2 bases at V and 7 bases at J, with 9 bases between. CDR3 length: 14 amino acids. Germline assignment: CDR1 MNHEY and CDR2 SVGAGI. The DNA for the CDR3 is TGTGCCAGCAGTTACCGGGGGGGAAATTCACCCCTCCACTTT. Amino acids: CASSYRGGNSPLHF.

The chain carries TRBV7-8 and TRBJ1-1, with 8 bases fitting TRBD1. CDR3 size: 15 residues. The V gene end was trimmed by 4 bases and the J gene end by 3 bases; junction bases not matched to a gene: 7. Germline-derived CDR1 and CDR2 are SGHVS and FQNEAQ. The CDR3 protein is CASSSQGAGDTEAFF. The CDR3 DNA reads as TGTGCCAGCAGCTCTCAGGGGGCAGGGGACACTGAAGCTTTCTTT.

The rearrangement links TRBV14 to TRBJ2-5; TRBD2 might be the D (7 bases). The CDR3 is made up of 15 amino acids. V lost 0 bases, J lost 5 bases, and 13 bases lay in between. Germline values: CDR1 SGHDN, CDR2 FVKESK. The CDR3 protein is CASSQDPGGRETQYF. CDR3 DNA sequence: TGTGCCAGCAGCCAAGATCCGGGGGGCAGGGAGACCCAGTACTTC.

The CDR3 region is CAIAGQYNSPLHF. The CDR3 nucleotides are TGTGCCATCGCGGGACAGTATAATTCACCCCTCCACTTT. This rearrangement joins TRBV10-3 to TRBJ1-6; 7 bases map to TRBD1. V was clipped by 8 bases and J by 4 bases; unmatched bases: 2. This CDR3 contains 13 residues. CDR1 and CDR2 from the germline V gene are ENHRY and SYGVKD.

The rearrangement uses TRBV7-9 and TRBJ1-5; D gene uncertain. The germline CDR1 and CDR2 sequences are SEHNR and FQNEAQ (reference sequence). Trimming took 3 bases from V and 3 from J, leaving 9 bases between them. The CDR3 consists of 14 residues. CDR3 protein: CASSFPGLNQPQHF. CDR3 DNA sequence: TGTGCCAGCAGCTTCCCGGGTCTCAATCAGCCCCAGCATTTT. Variable domain in full (rest from reference TRBV7-9 and TRBJ1-5): DTGVSQNPRHKITKRGQNVTFRCDPISEHNRLYWYRQTLGQGPEFLTYFQNEAQLEKSRLLSDRFSAERPKGSFSTLEIQRTEQGDSAMYLCASSFPGLNQPQHFGDGTRLSIL.

In its sample, this clone was seen once. The V gene is TRBV5-1, the J gene TRBJ2-3; D is uncertain. This CDR3 comprises 16 residues. The germline CDR1 and CDR2 sequences are SGHRS and YFSETQ. The V gene lost 0 bases and the J gene lost 0 bases, with 11 bases spanning the gap. The CDR3 reads CASSLALGGSTDTQYF. CDR3 nucleotides: TGCGCCAGCAGCTTGGCCCTCGGCGGTAGCACAGATACGCAGTATTTT.

This clone is a singleton in its sample. CDR3 sequence (DNA): TGTGCCAGCAGTTACTCGACTAGATCCAGCTCCTACAATGAGCAGTTCTTC. As protein: CASSYSTRSSSYNEQFF. The chain employs TRBV6-2 or TRBV6-3 and TRBJ2-1; a possible D gene is TRBD2 (6 bases). Germline V gene lookup returns CDR1 MNHEY and CDR2 SVGEGT. V dropped 0 bases and J dropped 0 bases, with 12 bases sitting between them. This CDR3 region has 17 residues.

The chain is built from TRBV29-1 and TRBJ2-7; a possible D gene is TRBD1 (6 bases). This CDR3 region has 12 residues. V dropped 5 bases and J dropped 3 bases, with 11 bases sitting between them. The V gene's germline CDR1 is SQVTM and CDR2 ANQGSEA. CDR3 DNA sequence: TGCAGCGTTTCTACAGGGAGCTACGAGCAGTACTTC. It specifies CSVSTGSYEQYF.

In this sample, this clone turned up once. The V call is TRBV18, the J call TRBJ1-1; 7 bases line up with TRBD1. Losses at the gene ends were 4 bases for V and 7 bases for J; bases not matched to a gene: 9. In germline, CDR1 is KGHSH, CDR2 LQKENI. This CDR3 has 14 residues. The CDR3 reads CASSLTGASHEAFF. The CDR3 bases are TGTGCCAGCTCACTAACAGGGGCCTCGCATGAAGCTTTCTTT.

The chain combines TRBV18 with TRBJ1-2; D possibly corresponds to TRBD1 (5 bases). The CDR3 loop spans 15 amino acids. The V gene's germline CDR1 is KGHSH and CDR2 LQKENI. Trimming cost V 2 bases and J 0 bases, with 10 bases left between them. The DNA of the CDR3 is TGTGCCAGCTCACCAGTAGACAGAGCTAACTATGGCTACACCTTC. Its translation: CASSPVDRANYGYTF. Combining the CDR3 with reference TRBV18 and TRBJ1-2 gives the whole variable domain NAGVMQNPRHLVRRRGQEARLRCSPMKGHSHVYWYRQLPEEGLKFMVYLQKENIIDESGMPKERFSAEFPKEGPSILRIQQVVRGDSAAYFCASSPVDRANYGYTFGSGTRLTVV.

The chain is built from TRBV5-4 and TRBJ1-4, with D possibly TRBD1 on 5 matching bases. This CDR3 is 14 amino acids long. Germline V gives CDR1 SGHNT, CDR2 YYREEE (reference sequence). Trimming stripped 4 bases from V and 6 bases from J, with 13 bases between. The chain's CDR3 is CASSVKGTDEKLFF. The CDR3 DNA reads as TGTGCCAGCAGCGTGAAGGGGACGGATGAAAAACTGTTTTTT.

The chain couples TRBV7-9 to TRBJ1-2, with 8 bases fitting TRBD1. V lost 5 bases to trimming and J lost 1 base; unmatched junction nucleotides: 6. The germline CDR1 and CDR2 sequences are SEHNR and FQNEAQ (reference sequence). The CDR3 loop spans 15 amino acids. The CDR3 is CASSTYRGFNYGYTF. The CDR3 DNA follows: TGTGCCAGCAGCACCTACAGGGGGTTTAACTATGGCTACACCTTC.

The rearrangement uses TRBV10-3 and TRBJ1-6; no clear D gene. V was shortened by 6 bases and J by 9 bases, with 9 bases between the two germline ends. Per germline, CDR1 ENHRY and CDR2 SYGVKD. The CDR3 extends over 12 amino acids. CDR3 residues: CAISDRSSPLHF. The CDR3 DNA sequence: TGTGCCATCAGCGACCGGTCTTCACCCCTCCACTTT.

This rearrangement joins TRBV5-1 to TRBJ1-1, with D possibly TRBD1 on 5 matching bases. Germline V gene sequence: CDR1 SGHRS, CDR2 YFSETQ. The CDR3 sequence is 15 residues long. The V and J ends lost 3 bases and 4 bases respectively, with 16 bases between them. As DNA, the CDR3 is TGCGCCAGCAGCTCCGGTAATGGGGGAGGCACTGAAGCTTTCTTT. It encodes CASSSGNGGGTEAFF.

The genes are TRBV9 and TRBJ2-3, with TRBD2 matching over 9 bases. The length of the CDR3 is 17 residues. Germline V gene sequence: CDR1 SGDLS, CDR2 YYNGEE. V shed 3 bases and J 2 bases; nucleotides not matched to a gene: 10. The CDR3 DNA sequence: TGTGCCAGCAGCGAGAGTGGTAGCGGGGGTGTCACAGATACGCAGTATTTT. Translating gives CASSESGSGGVTDTQYF. The variable domain in full, with the rest retrieved from reference TRBV9 and TRBJ2-3, is DSGVTQTPKHLITATGQRVTLRCSPRSGDLSVYWYQQSLDQGLQFLIQYYNGEERAKGNILERFSAQQFPDLHSELNLSSLELGDSALYFCASSESGSGGVTDTQYFGPGTRLTVL.

The V gene is TRBV18, the J gene TRBJ2-2; no definite D call. Trimming stripped 1 base from V and 0 bases from J, with 12 bases between. The CDR3 consists of 17 residues. In germline, CDR1 is KGHSH, CDR2 LQKENI. The CDR3 region is CASSPLVVTTNTGELFF. CDR3 bases: TGTGCCAGCTCACCACTGGTGGTAACTACGAACACCGGGGAGCTGTTTTTT.

This chain uses TRBV13 with TRBJ2-7; TRBD1 agrees at 12 bases. With 0 bases clipped from V and 2 bases from J, the junction kept 8 bases outside the gene matches. The V gene's germline CDR1 is PRHDT and CDR2 FYEKMQ (reference sequence). The CDR3 extends over 18 amino acids. CDR3 bases: TGTGCCAGCAGCTTAGGCAGGGACAGGGGGCGTCCTGCCTACGAGCAGTACTTC. This gives the protein CASSLGRDRGRPAYEQYF.

The count of this clone is one. This chain links TRBV3-1 (or the pseudogene TRBV3-2) with TRBJ1-1; D may be TRBD1 (6 bases). This CDR3 has 14 amino acids. Deletions cut 4 bases from V and 6 bases from J, with 15 bases between. From germline, CDR1 is LGHDT and CDR2 YNNKEL (reference sequence). The CDR3 spells CASSPEVDRAEAFF. The CDR3 nucleotides read TGTGCCAGCAGCCCAGAGGTGGACAGAGCTGAAGCTTTCTTT.

J is TRBJ2-7 and V is TRBV27; D is perhaps TRBD2 (7 bases). This CDR3 is 13 amino acids long. Germline CDR1 and CDR2: MNHEY and SMNVEV (reference sequence). Between the trimmed V and J ends, which lost 0 bases and 6 bases, there was a span of 9 bases. The CDR3 coding sequence is TGTGCCAGCAGTTTATCGGCGGGGGCCGAGCAGTACTTC. Translated, it gives CASSLSAGAEQYF.

The V call is TRBV15, the J call TRBJ1-1; perhaps TRBD1 as D (6 bases). The length of the CDR3 is 15 residues. Trimming shortened V by 0 bases and J by 1 base, and 9 bases separated the two germline ends. Germline V gives CDR1 LNHNV, CDR2 YYDKDF (reference sequence). The CDR3 reads CATSRDRGGNTEAFF. CDR3 coding DNA: TGTGCCACCAGCAGAGACAGGGGTGGGAACACTGAAGCTTTCTTT.

The rearrangement links TRBV29-1 to TRBJ1-2; 9 positions agree with TRBD1. V dropped 5 bases and J dropped 4; count of bases not matched to a gene: 14. This CDR3 comprises 16 residues. Per the germline V gene, CDR1 is SQVTM and CDR2 is ANQGSEA. The CDR3, as DNA: TGCAGCGTTCTTGGGACAGGGAGGAAGTCTGGCTATGGCTACACCTTC. Its protein product is CSVLGTGRKSGYGYTF.

This sequence joins TRBV7-9 and TRBJ2-3; the match to TRBD1 covers 9 bases. This CDR3 has 17 residues. Trimming at V came to 3 bases and at J to 2 bases, leaving 9 bases not matched to a gene. Germline CDR1 and CDR2: SEHNR and FQNEAQ (reference sequence). The DNA of the CDR3 is TGTGCCAGCAGCTTTGGCGGGACAGGGCCATCCACAGATACGCAGTATTTT. It codes for CASSFGGTGPSTDTQYF.

CDR3: CASMPGQGNEKLFF. The DNA for the CDR3 is TGTGCCAGTATGCCGGGACAGGGGAATGAAAAACTGTTTTTT. The V and J genes are TRBV19 and TRBJ1-4, with 10 bases fitting TRBD1. Germline V gene lookup returns CDR1 LNHDA and CDR2 SQIVND (reference sequence). This CDR3 comprises 14 residues. J lost 5 bases, V lost 7 bases, and 4 bases had no gene match.